This T cell receptor beta chain emerged from a study of vaccination and CD4 T cells after COVID-19. Overall study context: The stimulating agents, overlapping spike peptides, came from SARS-CoV-2, HCoV-NL63, HCoV-OC43 and HCoV-229E.

Per germline, CDR1 SGHTA and CDR2 FQGNSA. Trimming cost V 5 bases and J 0 bases, with 17 bases left between them. The CDR3 loop spans 17 amino acids. CD4+ T cells that had been cultured provided DNA sequenced with the Oncomine TCR Beta short-read assay. TCRdb recomputed calls from the PCR reads with MiXCR, one row per CDR3 protein. The table records about 26,000 distinct CDR3 sequences, 64% of them present only once. A note on this clonotype: Its specificity is not known.

Treatment reported: roughly ten-day PBMC culture with coronavirus spike peptide pools or control peptides (ViraFEST assay). This receptor was identified in a human donor who had recovered from COVID-19. J is TRBJ1-5 and V is TRBV7-2; TRBD1 might be the D (6 bases). Input material: CD4+ T cells from blood, cultured in vitro. The chain's CDR3 is CASSQRGSEYSNQPQHF. Written as DNA, the CDR3 is TGTGCCAGCAGCCAAAGGGGGTCAGAATATAGCAATCAGCCCCAGCATTTT.